Detailed here is one T cell receptor (beta chain). This clone was observed a few times. The antigen it binds to is not known. Base-call qualities are not available, and no considerably larger clone is one nucleotide away. TCRbeta rearrangements were sequenced from genomic DNA using the immunoSEQ assay at survey resolution. The source study handled its data this way. In the TCR sequencing data, the lowest productive clonotype frequency that could be detected was 2.59 x 10-5. Only productive TCRbeta rearrangements, defined as complete and in-frame sequences, were included in the analyses. Sample clonality was computed as Simpson clonality in the immunoSEQ Analyzer version 3.0. Clones were grouped by frequency into very rare, small, medium, large (1-20%) or hyperexpanded (>20%) categories. Generation probabilities were estimated with OLGA 1.2.3, V-gene circos plots were made with VDJtools, specificities were looked up in VDJdb, and CDR3 motifs were identified with GLIPH. TCRdb obtained this table from immuneACCESS and retained in-frame rearrangements with V and J assigned. These tables miss some clones; where compared with another copy, unresolved V genes account for less than half of the shortfall, and the remainder is unexplained. That table is the source of V, J and clone size, and D and trimming were worked out from the DNA. The table for this sample lists 35,000 to 45,000 clones; 86% of them were counted only once. The biggest ten clones account for 2.6% of the sample.

The data are from a study of STAT5B mutations in CD4+ large granular lymphocyte leukemia (dated by TCRdb to between 2022 and 2023). In terms of the full investigation: Among healthy controls, the CDR3 'QG' motif was associated with a particular HLA allele. The study compared the TCRbeta repertoires of patients with CD4+ T-cell large granular lymphocyte leukemia against those of healthy blood donors. Flow cytometry performed on FACSCanto II or FACSVerse showed that the purified fractions had more than 95% purity among lymphocytes.

Buffy coats from 30 to 40 blood donors, supplied by the Finnish Red Cross blood service, were used as healthy controls. All TCR-sequenced material derived from peripheral blood: patient blood samples and healthy donor buffy coats. Ficoll-Hypaque gradient centrifugation was used to isolate peripheral blood mononuclear cells. CD4+ cells were purified magnetically from the buffy coats of healthy controls. Genomic DNA was extracted with the Gentra Puregene Cell and Tissue kit and quantified on a Qubit 2.0 fluorometer. V is pruned by 0 bases and J by 9 bases, leaving 13 bases of the junction without a gene match. From its cysteine to its phenylalanine, the CDR3 spans 18 amino acids. Kept here is only the CDR3 DNA, which spans 54 bases and is read in frame from base 1. Via the germline V gene (reference sequence), CDR1 is SEHNR and CDR2 FQNEAQ. The research as a whole found: Main leukemic clonotypes were private to each patient, although less than 30% of the main leukemic clonotypes were found at low frequency in the non-leukemic repertoires of other patients. Data were not HLA-matched; higher clonality in CD4+ versus CD8+ T-LGLL could reflect the relatively small sample size. CD4-sorted patient repertoires appeared more clonal than healthy CD4+ repertoires, and this difference persisted after removing the putative leukemic clones. TRBV06-family usage was enriched among the top patient clones (8/27) compared with healthy controls (2/35).

Sequenced sample: CD4+ T cells from blood buffy coats. The TCR comes from a human donor in good health. In this chain, TRBV7-9 is recombined with TRBJ1-5, with TRBD1 identical over 11 junction bases. This receptor has the CDR3 CASSLAQGGQGALGPQHF. The DNA reads as follows: TGTGCCAGCAGCTTAGCGCAGGGTGGACAGGGGGCCCTGGGGCCCCAGCATTTT.